These 8 T cell receptor beta chains were sequenced from one sample in a study of chemoradiotherapy in HPV16-positive cancers. TCRdb's table, derived via immunoSEQ multiplex PCR, lists solely in-frame clones and lacks some. The table shows fewer than 30,000 clones, with about 90% occurring only once. The material was blood, obtained from a patient who underwent chemoradiotherapy. The receptors here all came from a human donor with HPV-associated anogenital cancer.

The rearrangement uses TRBV15 and TRBJ1-1; TRBD1 matches at 7 bases. V was clipped by 5 bases and J by 4 bases; unmatched bases: 1. Germline V CDR1 and CDR2: LNHNV, YYDKDF (reference sequence). This CDR3 has 12 amino acids. The CDR3 protein is CATSGTATEAFF. As DNA, the CDR3 is TGTGCCACCAGCGGGACAGCCACTGAAGCTTTCTTT. Full variable domain (outside the CDR3, taken from reference TRBV15 and TRBJ1-1): DAMVIQNPRYQVTQFGKPVTLSCSQTLNHNVMYWYQQKSSQAPKLLFHYYDKDFNNEADTPDNFQSRRPNTSFCFLDIRSPGLGDTAMYLCATSGTATEAFFGQGTRLTVV.

The genes are TRBV6-5 and TRBJ2-5; weak D call: TRBD2 (5 bases). The germline V gene encodes CDR1 MNHEY and CDR2 SVGAGI. V shed 6 bases and J shed 7 bases, with 12 bases lying between them. The CDR3 has 12 amino acids. The CDR3 sequence is CASSDYPGTQYF. CDR3 nucleotide sequence: TGTGCCAGCAGCGACTATCCGGGGACCCAGTACTTC.

This rearrangement joins TRBV6-5 to TRBJ1-1; D uncertain. Germline assignment: CDR1 MNHEY and CDR2 SVGAGI. CDR3 length equals 14 residues. V was clipped by 2 bases and J by 3 bases, with 10 bases between them. The CDR3 DNA sequence: TGTGCCAGCAGTTACAGATCGGTGGACACTGAAGCTTTCTTT. It yields the protein CASSYRSVDTEAFF.

The gene calls are TRBV13 and TRBJ1-1; TRBD1 aligns across 8 bases. The junction had 13 bases not matched to a gene; V was cut back by 5 bases and J by 2 bases. Germline-derived CDR1 and CDR2 are PRHDT and FYEKMQ (reference sequence). CDR3 length: 17 amino acids. This chain's CDR3 is CASSPRQGSGYNTEAFF. The CDR3 DNA reads TGTGCCAGCAGCCCGCGACAGGGGTCCGGCTACAACACTGAAGCTTTCTTT. The entire variable domain, with the rest obtained from reference TRBV13 and TRBJ1-1, is as follows: AAGVIQSPRHLIKEKRETATLKCYPIPRHDTVYWYQQGPGQDPQFLISFYEKMQSDKGSIPDRFSAQQFSDYHSELNMSSLELGDSALYFCASSPRQGSGYNTEAFFGQGTRLTVV.

The rearrangement joins TRBV6-1 to TRBJ2-3; D may be TRBD1 or TRBD2 (6 bases each). The CDR3 covers 16 residues. V lost 2 bases, J lost 8 bases, and 20 bases lay in between. Looked up from germline, CDR1 is MNHNS and CDR2 is SASEGT. DNA of the CDR3: TGTGCCAGCAGTGAAATCGAGGGGGGACTTCGGGCTACGCAGTATTTT. As protein: CASSEIEGGLRATQYF.

The chain carries TRBV7-2 and TRBJ2-6; 7 nucleotides align to TRBD1. The CDR3 covers 15 residues. CDR1 and CDR2 from the germline V gene are SGHTA and FQGNSA. With V trimmed by 5 bases and J by 7 bases, 8 bases remained unmatched. The CDR3: CASSPRQGSANVLTF. Here the CDR3 DNA reads TGTGCCAGCAGCCCCAGACAGGGCAGCGCCAACGTCCTGACTTTC.

The V call is TRBV30, the J call TRBJ1-2, with 8 nucleotides matching TRBD1. The CDR3 contains 16 residues. Germline V lookup: CDR1 GTSNPN, CDR2 SVGIG (reference sequence). With V trimmed by 0 bases and J by 4 bases, 10 bases remained unmatched. Here the CDR3 reads CAWSVLGRGQLYGYTF. CDR3 nucleotide sequence: TGTGCCTGGAGTGTACTCGGCAGGGGGCAACTCTATGGCTACACCTTC.

This chain connects TRBV5-6 to TRBJ2-7; 8 bases fit TRBD1. The V and J ends lost 0 bases and 2 bases, in that order; junction bases with no gene match: 4. The CDR3 is made up of 15 amino acids. Germline V CDR1 and CDR2: SGHDT, YYEEEE. The CDR3 DNA follows: TGTGCCAGCAGCTTGGAGGGGACAGGAACCTACGAGCAGTACTTC. This encodes CASSLEGTGTYEQYF.